Below, 22 T cell receptor beta chains from the same sample are listed, as sequenced in a study of blood T cell repertoires in COVID-19. Sequencing used immunoSEQ multiplex PCR; TCRdb keeps in-frame clones, though not all of them. The sample includes a few hundred thousand clones, 87% of them seen just once. The specimen sequenced was PBMCs or T cells enriched from blood (not recorded which). The receptors derive from a woman aged 45-65 years who had recovered from COVID-19.

V is TRBV7-2 and J is TRBJ1-5; the D gene is possibly TRBD1 (6 bases). Germline V gene data show CDR1 as SGHTA and CDR2 as FQGNSA. Trimming pared 2 bases from V and 6 bases from J, leaving 14 bases between. The length of the CDR3 is 15 residues. CDR3 nucleotide sequence: TGTGCCAGCAGCTTAACAGGGCTAAGCGGTCAGCCCCAGCATTTT. Translated, it gives CASSLTGLSGQPQHF.

This clone was recorded only once. This chain links TRBV19 with TRBJ1-5, with 10 positions matching TRBD1. Per germline, CDR1 LNHDA and CDR2 SQIVND (reference sequence). The J segment lost 6 bases and the V segment lost 5 bases, leaving 10 bases of the junction unmatched. The length of the CDR3 is 16 residues. The CDR3 spells CASSSEDRGVSQPQHF. The CDR3 bases are TGTGCCAGTAGTTCCGAGGACAGGGGGGTCTCTCAGCCCCAGCATTTT.

The gene calls are TRBV6-5 and TRBJ1-2, with 8 nucleotides matching TRBD1. The CDR3 has 13 residues. V gave up 6 bases and J gave up 6 bases; unmatched junction bases: 6. In germline, CDR1 is MNHEY, CDR2 SVGAGI. The DNA of the CDR3 is TGTGCCAGCAGCCGGACAGGGATTAATGGCTACACCTTC. Encoded protein: CASSRTGINGYTF.

V usage is TRBV28 and J usage is TRBJ1-5, with D possibly TRBD1 on 5 matching bases. CDR3 size: 16 residues. Trimming stripped 6 bases from V and 0 bases from J, with 15 bases between. Germline CDR1 is MDHEN and CDR2 is SYDVKM. The CDR3 protein is CASRQDREYSNQPQHF. CDR3 nucleotide sequence: TGTGCCAGCAGACAGGACCGAGAATATAGCAATCAGCCCCAGCATTTT.

This chain joins TRBV18 and TRBJ1-5, with D maybe TRBD1 (5 bases). Looked up from germline, CDR1 is KGHSH and CDR2 is LQKENI. V lost 3 bases to trimming and J lost 5 bases, with 14 bases between them. The CDR3 runs 15 residues. CDR3 nucleotide sequence: TGTGCCAGCTCACCTCTTGGGGGGGTGGATCAGCCCCAGCATTTT. Its translation: CASSPLGGVDQPQHF. Combining the CDR3 with reference TRBV18 and TRBJ1-5 gives the whole variable domain NAGVMQNPRHLVRRRGQEARLRCSPMKGHSHVYWYRQLPEEGLKFMVYLQKENIIDESGMPKERFSAEFPKEGPSILRIQQVVRGDSAAYFCASSPLGGVDQPQHFGDGTRLSIL.

The rearrangement links TRBV21-1 to TRBJ2-7; TRBD1 is the table's D call and was not checked against the DNA. TRBV21-1 is a pseudogene segment. The CDR3 is 15 amino acids. CDR3 sequence reads: CASSKRYRGVHEQYF. The CDR3 DNA is TGTGCCAGCAGCAAACGCTACAGGGGGGTCCACGAGCAGTACTTC.

The table lists this clone with a few counts. The chain recombines TRBV27 with TRBJ2-1; 8 nucleotides match TRBD2. V trimming: 11 bases; J trimming: 4 bases; junction bases outside the gene matches: 13. Per the germline V gene, CDR1 is MNHEY and CDR2 is SMNVEV (reference sequence). The CDR3 is made up of 15 amino acids. The CDR3: CACKLTGGLYNEQFF. The CDR3 DNA reads as TGTGCCTGCAAGTTAACGGGGGGGCTTTACAATGAGCAGTTCTTC.

V usage is TRBV11-2 and J usage is TRBJ1-1; D gene unclear. The germline CDR1 and CDR2 sequences are SGHAT and FQNNGV. This CDR3 region has 12 residues. Trimming took off 1 base at V and 4 bases at J, with 4 bases between the two ends. The CDR3 reads CASSLGATEAFF. The CDR3 DNA is TGTGCCAGCAGCTTAGGGGCCACTGAAGCTTTCTTT.

This chain links TRBV12-3 or TRBV12-4 with TRBJ1-1; TRBD1 matches at 7 bases. Trimming at V came to 3 bases and at J to 5 bases, leaving 3 bases not matched to a gene. CDR3 length equals 13 residues. This chain's CDR3 is CASSLTGWTEAFF. The CDR3 DNA reads TGTGCCAGCAGTTTGACAGGGTGGACTGAAGCTTTCTTT.

The chain links TRBV5-6 to TRBJ2-7; perhaps TRBD2 as D (6 bases). CDR1 and CDR2 (germline): SGHDT, YYEEEE. The CDR3 has 15 amino acids. V shed 4 bases and J shed 4 bases, with 18 bases lying between them. CDR3 coding DNA: TGTGCCAGCAGCCTCCGGGGACGGGGGATATACGAGCAGTACTTC. Translation gives CASSLRGRGIYEQYF. The full variable domain, its missing parts supplied by reference TRBV5-6 and TRBJ2-7, is DAGVTQSPTHLIKTRGQQVTLRCSPKSGHDTVSWYQQALGQGPQFIFQYYEEEERQRGNFPDRFSGHQFPNYSSELNVNALLLGDSALYLCASSLRGRGIYEQYFGPGTRLTVT.

V gene TRBV5-1 combines with J gene TRBJ1-3; D is ambiguous. The germline V gene has CDR1 SGHRS and CDR2 YFSETQ. The CDR3 totals 16 residues. V was pared by 1 base and J by 0 bases, with 11 bases between. The CDR3 nucleotides are TGCGCCAGCAGCTTGTGGAGGGTGGGCTCTGGAAACACCATATATTTT. It translates to CASSLWRVGSGNTIYF.

The rearrangement links TRBV5-5 to TRBJ1-2, with D unresolved. CDR1 SGHKS and CDR2 YYEKEE come from the germline V gene (reference sequence). V dropped 0 bases and J dropped 2 bases, with 8 bases sitting between them. CDR3 length: 14 amino acids. The CDR3 DNA follows: TGTGCCAGCAGCTTGGCCCCGGGGAACTATGGCTACACCTTC. This encodes CASSLAPGNYGYTF.

This rearrangement joins TRBV28 to TRBJ1-1; D is unresolved. V was clipped by 4 bases and J by 3 bases, with 18 bases between them. The CDR3 sequence is 16 residues long. Germline CDR1 is MDHEN and CDR2 is SYDVKM. CDR3 residues: CASSSNGRRGYTEAFF. In DNA, the CDR3 is TGTGCCAGCAGTTCAAATGGGCGCAGAGGGTACACTGAAGCTTTCTTT.

The genes are TRBV5-1 and TRBJ1-1, with 9 bases matching TRBD1. The V and J ends lost 4 bases and 1 base, in that order; junction bases with no gene match: 5. From germline, CDR1 is SGHRS and CDR2 YFSETQ. This CDR3 has 15 amino acids. The CDR3 DNA reads TGCGCCAGCAGCGAGGGACAGGGCGAGAACACTGAAGCTTTCTTT. Translating gives CASSEGQGENTEAFF.

The chain combines TRBV24-1 with TRBJ2-3, with 7 bases aligning to TRBD2. J gave up 3 bases and V 2 bases, and 1 base lay outside the gene matches. CDR3 length: 14 amino acids. Germline CDR1 reads KGHDR; CDR2 reads SFDVKD. The CDR3 nucleotides are TGTGCCACCAGTGATTCCGGGAGGACAGATACGCAGTATTTT. Translated: CATSDSGRTDTQYF.

The chain has TRBV28 and TRBJ1-5; D possibly corresponds to TRBD1 (6 bases). The CDR3 extends over 17 amino acids. Per the germline V gene, CDR1 is MDHEN and CDR2 is SYDVKM. The V end was cut by 7 bases, the J end by 0 bases, with 19 bases between. The CDR3, as DNA: TGTGCCAGCACCGGGACACGAAGTGGATTTAGCAATCAGCCCCAGCATTTT. It is translated as CASTGTRSGFSNQPQHF. The whole variable domain, filled in from reference TRBV28 and TRBJ1-5, reads DVKVTQSSRYLVKRTGEKVFLECVQDMDHENMFWYRQDPGLGLRLIYFSYDVKMKEKGDIPEGYSVSREKKERFSLILESASTNQTSMYLCASTGTRSGFSNQPQHFGDGTRLSIL.

The chain employs TRBV5-4 and TRBJ2-1; 14 positions agree with TRBD2. Germline V gene sequence: CDR1 SGHNT, CDR2 YYREEE (reference sequence). The V gene end was trimmed by 3 bases and the J gene end by 4 bases; junction bases not matched to a gene: 3. This CDR3 contains 16 residues. The chain's CDR3 is CASSSRLAGGYNEQFF. CDR3 nucleotide sequence: TGTGCCAGCAGCTCCCGACTAGCGGGGGGGTACAATGAGCAGTTCTTC.

The chain joins TRBV7-2 to TRBJ2-5, with TRBD1 matching over 8 bases. Trimming took 0 bases from V and 9 from J; bases not matched to a gene: 9. Germline V gives CDR1 SGHTA, CDR2 FQGNSA. The CDR3 totals 15 residues. CDR3: CASSLASTGVMAQYF. CDR3 DNA: TGTGCCAGCAGCTTAGCATCGACAGGGGTTATGGCCCAGTACTTC.

This clone was found once. CDR3: CASSLSGGQQPQHF. The CDR3 nucleotides are TGTGCCAGCAGCTTATCAGGAGGTCAGCAGCCCCAGCATTTT. This rearrangement joins TRBV7-9 to TRBJ1-5; D call uncertain. Trimming left V 2 bases short and J 7 bases short, with 12 bases between. Germline V gene sequence: CDR1 SEHNR, CDR2 FQNEAQ (reference sequence). The CDR3 runs 14 residues.

A single count supports this clone. J is TRBJ2-2 and V is TRBV27, with D possibly TRBD1 on 6 matching bases. Germline CDR1 is MNHEY and CDR2 is SMNVEV (reference sequence). The CDR3 spans 15 residues. With 4 bases removed from V and 7 bases from J, the gap between germline ends came to 16 bases. CDR3 protein: CASSWAGDVDGELFF. CDR3 nucleotides: TGTGCCAGCAGTTGGGCAGGGGATGTGGACGGGGAGCTGTTTTTT.

The V gene is TRBV4-3, the J gene TRBJ1-6; 7 bases are a match to TRBD1. The CDR3 length is 15 residues. CDR1 LGHNA and CDR2 YSLEER come from the germline V gene. Trimming at V came to 1 base and at J to 7 bases, leaving 4 bases not matched to a gene. The CDR3 nucleotides read TGCGCCAGCAGCCAAGGACAGGGCCCAAATTCACCCCTCCACTTT. Its translation: CASSQGQGPNSPLHF.

The chain links TRBV7-3 to TRBJ2-1; no definite D call. Germline V CDR1 and CDR2: SGHTA, FQGTGA. CDR3 length: 13 amino acids. Trimming cost V 2 bases and J 7 bases, with 9 bases left between them. This CDR3 is CASSLSGRNEQFF. CDR3 sequence (DNA): TGTGCCAGCAGCTTATCTGGTAGAAATGAGCAGTTCTTC.